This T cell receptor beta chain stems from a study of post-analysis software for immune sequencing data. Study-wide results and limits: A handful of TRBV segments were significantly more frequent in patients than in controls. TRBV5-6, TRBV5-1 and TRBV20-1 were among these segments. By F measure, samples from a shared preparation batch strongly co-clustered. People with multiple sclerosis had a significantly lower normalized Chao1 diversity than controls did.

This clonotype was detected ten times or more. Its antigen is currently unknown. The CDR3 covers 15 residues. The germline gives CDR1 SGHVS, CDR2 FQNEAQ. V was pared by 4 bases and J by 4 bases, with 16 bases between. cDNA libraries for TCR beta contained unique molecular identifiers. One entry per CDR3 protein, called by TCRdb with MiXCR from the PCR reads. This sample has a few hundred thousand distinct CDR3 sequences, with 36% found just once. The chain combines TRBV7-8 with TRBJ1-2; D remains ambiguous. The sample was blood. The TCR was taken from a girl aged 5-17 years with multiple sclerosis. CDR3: CASSYGIDKVYGYTF. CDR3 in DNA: TGTGCCAGCAGCTACGGGATTGACAAGGTCTATGGCTACACCTTC. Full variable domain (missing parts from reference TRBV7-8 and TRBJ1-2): GAGVSQSPRYKVAKRGQDVALRCDPISGHVSLFWYQQALGQGPEFLTYFQNEAQLDKSGLPSDRFFAERPEGSVSTLKIQRTQQEDSAVYLCASSYGIDKVYGYTFGSGTRLTVV.